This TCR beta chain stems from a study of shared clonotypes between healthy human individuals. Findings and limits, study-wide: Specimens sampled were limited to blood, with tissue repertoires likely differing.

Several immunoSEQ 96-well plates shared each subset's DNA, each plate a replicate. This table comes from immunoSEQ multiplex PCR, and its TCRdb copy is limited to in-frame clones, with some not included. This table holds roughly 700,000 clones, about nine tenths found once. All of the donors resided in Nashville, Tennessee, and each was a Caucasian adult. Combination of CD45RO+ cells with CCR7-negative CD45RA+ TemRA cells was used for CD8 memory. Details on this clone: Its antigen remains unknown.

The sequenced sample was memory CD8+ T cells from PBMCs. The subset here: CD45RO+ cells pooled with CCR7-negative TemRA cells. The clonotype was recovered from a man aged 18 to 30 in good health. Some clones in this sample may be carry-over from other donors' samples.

This CDR3 reads CASSPEAGTSYNEQFF. The CDR3 DNA reads as TGTGCCAGCAGCCCAGAAGCGGGTACCTCCTACAATGAGCAGTTCTTC. The V gene is TRBV28, the J gene TRBJ2-1; maybe TRBD2 (6 bases). Germline CDR1 and CDR2: MDHEN and SYDVKM. CDR3 length: 16 amino acids. Trimming shortened V by 6 bases and J by 0 bases, and 15 bases separated the two germline ends.